Listed below are T cell receptor beta chains from one sample, sequenced in a study of identifying expanded T cells in peripheral blood. Data came from immunoSEQ multiplex PCR; TCRdb stores just in-frame clones and leaves some out. The sample has approximately 110,000 clones; around 89% are singletons. Sequenced sample: blood. These receptors were obtained from a person aged 18 to 70 in good health. Each CDR3 is given with its conserved first and last residue. The D gene is left open where the match is weak. Clone size is stated in some rows and not others, as once, few, many or a class when expanded.

D gene | clone size | J gene | V gene | CDR3 DNA | CDR3 protein
. | . | TRBJ2-7 | TRBV7-8 | TGTGCCAGCAGCTATCGGGGATCAGCGTGGCACTTC | CASSYRGSAWHF
TRBD2 | few | TRBJ2-3 | TRBV7-9 | TGTGCCAGCACCCCGGGACTAGGTACAGATACGCAGTATTTT | CASTPGLGTDTQYF
. | once | TRBJ2-3 | TRBV19 | TGTGCCAGTAAGCGGGTTGGAAGCACAGATACGCAGTATTTT | CASKRVGSTDTQYF
TRBD2 | . | TRBJ2-2 | TRBV7-2 | TGTGCCAGCAGCCCGGGGGGGTCGGGCACCGGGGAGCTGTTTTTT | CASSPGGSGTGELFF
. | . | TRBJ2-1 | TRBV4-2 | TGTGCCAGCAGCCAAGATATTGAGCAGTTCTTC | CASSQDIEQFF
. | . | TRBJ2-1 | TRBV19 | TGTGCCAGTAGTATAACAGGCGACGGTGAGCAGTTCTTC | CASSITGDGEQFF
. | . | TRBJ2-5 | TRBV7-9 | TGTGCCAGCAGCTTAGTTGCTACGGGGCAAGAGACCCAGTACTTC | CASSLVATGQETQYF
. | . | TRBJ1-1 | TRBV7-8 | TGTGCCAGCAGCTCGACCTTAATGAACACTGAAGCTTTCTTT | CASSSTLMNTEAFF
. | . | TRBJ1-2 | TRBV6-5 | TGTGCCAGCAGAATCGGGCTGAACTATGGCTACACCTTC | CASRIGLNYGYTF
TRBD1 | . | TRBJ1-1 | TRBV4-3 | TGCGCCAGCAGCCAAAAGACAGGGGGTCCTGAAGCTTTCTTT | CASSQKTGGPEAFF
. | . | TRBJ2-7 | TRBV6-5 | TGTGCCAGCAGTGGGTACAGGCTAACGCGCTACGAGCAGTACTTC | CASSGYRLTRYEQYF
TRBD2 | . | TRBJ2-5 | TRBV7-6 | TGTGCCAGCAGCTCCATACGGTTTAGCGGGACTGGACAAGAGACCCAGTACTTC | CASSSIRFSGTGQETQYF
. | . | TRBJ2-1 | TRBV2 | TGTGCCAGCAGTCGGGGAGTATACAATGAGCAGTTCTTC | CASSRGVYNEQFF
TRBD1 | . | TRBJ2-5 | TRBV19 | TGTGCCAGTAGTAACTACAGGGGGCGGGGGGAGACCCAGTACTTC | CASSNYRGRGETQYF
. | . | TRBJ2-3 | TRBV5-1 | TGCGCCAGCAGCTCGGGACTGAGCACAGATACGCAGTATTTT | CASSSGLSTDTQYF
TRBD1 | . | TRBJ2-2 | TRBV7-2 | TGTGCCAGCAGCTTAGGACAGGGGTTCCATACCGGGGAGCTGTTTTTT | CASSLGQGFHTGELFF
. | . | TRBJ1-3 | TRBV6-6 | TGTGCCAGCAGTTGGATTATGGGTGGAAACACCATATATTTT | CASSWIMGGNTIYF
TRBD1 | . | TRBJ1-4 | TRBV9 | TGTGCCAGCAGCGGGAGGACAGGGCGGGGAGAAAAACTGTTTTTT | CASSGRTGRGEKLFF
. | . | TRBJ2-1 | TRBV5-1 | TGCGCCAGCAGCTCATCGGGATGGGAGCAGTTCTTC | CASSSSGWEQFF
. | . | TRBJ2-7 | TRBV6-5 | TGTGCCAGCAGTTACAAAGGCTCCTACGAGCAGTACTTC | CASSYKGSYEQYF
TRBD1 | . | TRBJ2-7 | TRBV19 | TGTGCCAGTACCCCCCGGCAGGGGGCGCTGAGCGAGCAGTACTTC | CASTPRQGALSEQYF
. | few | TRBJ1-2 | TRBV9 | TGTGCCAGCAGCGGACTTCGGGCCTCATGGAATGAGCCCAGCTACACCTTC | CASSGLRASWNEPSYTF
. | . | TRBJ2-3 | TRBV9 | TGTGCCAGCAGCGTGGGGGGACTTCCTAAGGATACGCAGTATTTT | CASSVGGLPKDTQYF
TRBD2 | . | TRBJ2-7 | TRBV7-9 | TGTGCCAGCAGCTTACGGCGGGGGGGCTTCTACGAGCAGTACTTC | CASSLRRGGFYEQYF